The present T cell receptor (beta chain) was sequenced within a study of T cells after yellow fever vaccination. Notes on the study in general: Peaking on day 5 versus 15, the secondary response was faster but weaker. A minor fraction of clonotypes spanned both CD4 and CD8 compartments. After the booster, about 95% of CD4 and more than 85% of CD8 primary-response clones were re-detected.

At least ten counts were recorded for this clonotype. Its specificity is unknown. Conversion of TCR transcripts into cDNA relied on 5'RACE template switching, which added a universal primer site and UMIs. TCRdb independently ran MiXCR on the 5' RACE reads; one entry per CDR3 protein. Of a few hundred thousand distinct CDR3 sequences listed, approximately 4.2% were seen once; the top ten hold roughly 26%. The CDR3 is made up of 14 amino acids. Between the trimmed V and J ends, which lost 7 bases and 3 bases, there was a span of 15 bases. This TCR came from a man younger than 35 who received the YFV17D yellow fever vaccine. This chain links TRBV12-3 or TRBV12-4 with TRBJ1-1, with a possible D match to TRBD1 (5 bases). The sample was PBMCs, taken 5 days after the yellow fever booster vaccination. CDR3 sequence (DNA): TGTGCCAGCACTATGGGGGGGGTTGACACTGAAGCTTTCTTT. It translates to CASTMGGVDTEAFF.